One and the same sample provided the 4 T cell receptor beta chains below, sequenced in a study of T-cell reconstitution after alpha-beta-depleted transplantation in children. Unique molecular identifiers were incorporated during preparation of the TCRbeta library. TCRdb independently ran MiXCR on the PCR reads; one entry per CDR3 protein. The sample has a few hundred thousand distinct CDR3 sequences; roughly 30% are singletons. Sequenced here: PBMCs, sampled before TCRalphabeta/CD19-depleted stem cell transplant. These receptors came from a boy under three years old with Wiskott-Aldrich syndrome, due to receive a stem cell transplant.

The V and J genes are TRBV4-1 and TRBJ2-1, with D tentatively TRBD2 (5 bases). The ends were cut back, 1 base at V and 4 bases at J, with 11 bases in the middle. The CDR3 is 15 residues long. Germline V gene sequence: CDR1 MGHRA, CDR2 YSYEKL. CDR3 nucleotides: TGCGCCAGCAGCCAAGCAGGCCCGGGGTACAATGAGCAGTTCTTC. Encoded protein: CASSQAGPGYNEQFF.

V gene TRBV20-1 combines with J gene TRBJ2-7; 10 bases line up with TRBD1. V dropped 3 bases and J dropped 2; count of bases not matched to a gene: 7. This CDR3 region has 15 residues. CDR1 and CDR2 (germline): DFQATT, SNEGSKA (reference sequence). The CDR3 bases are TGCAGTGCTAGGTTAGACAGGGGGCCAACCTACGAGCAGTACTTC. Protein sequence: CSARLDRGPTYEQYF.

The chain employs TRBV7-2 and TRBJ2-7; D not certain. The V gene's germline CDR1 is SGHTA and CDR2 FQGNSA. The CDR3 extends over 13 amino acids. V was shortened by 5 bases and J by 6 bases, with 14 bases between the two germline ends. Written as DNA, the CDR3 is TGTGCCAGCAGCCCGAGAGTAGTCCTCGAGCAGTACTTC. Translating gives CASSPRVVLEQYF.

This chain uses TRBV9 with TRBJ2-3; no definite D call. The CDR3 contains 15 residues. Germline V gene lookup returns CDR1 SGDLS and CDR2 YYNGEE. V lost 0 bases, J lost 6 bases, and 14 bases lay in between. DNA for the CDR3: TGTGCCAGCAGCGTAGGGAACTTTGATCGGGATACGCAGTATTTT. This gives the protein CASSVGNFDRDTQYF.